This T cell receptor (beta chain) was sequenced in a study of early T cells in non-severe SARS-CoV-2 infection. Study details: The chains were unpaired, and the sequenced material was bulk RNA from unsorted whole blood. Broader study findings: Matching against VDJdb likely underestimated virus-specific expansions, favoring anti-spike CD8.

As part of library construction, unique molecular identifiers were attached to individual cDNA molecules. One entry per CDR3 protein results from TCRdb running MiXCR on the 5' RACE reads. The sample carries fewer than 55,000 distinct CDR3 sequences, 11% recorded once. Ten or more counts support this clonotype. Its antigen remains unknown. The CDR3 is made up of 16 amino acids. V was pared by 5 bases and J by 3 bases, with 9 bases of the junction left unmatched. The germline V gene has CDR1 LGHNA and CDR2 YSLEER. The chain is built from TRBV4-3 and TRBJ2-7, with 11 nucleotides matching TRBD2. This receptor was identified in an adult who was a healthcare worker with PCR-confirmed SARS-CoV-2 infection or an uninfected control (not recorded which). The sequenced material came from whole blood. The CDR3 DNA reads TGCGCCAGCAGCAAGTATAGCGGGGGGGCTAACTACGAGCAGTACTTC. As protein: CASSKYSGGANYEQYF.